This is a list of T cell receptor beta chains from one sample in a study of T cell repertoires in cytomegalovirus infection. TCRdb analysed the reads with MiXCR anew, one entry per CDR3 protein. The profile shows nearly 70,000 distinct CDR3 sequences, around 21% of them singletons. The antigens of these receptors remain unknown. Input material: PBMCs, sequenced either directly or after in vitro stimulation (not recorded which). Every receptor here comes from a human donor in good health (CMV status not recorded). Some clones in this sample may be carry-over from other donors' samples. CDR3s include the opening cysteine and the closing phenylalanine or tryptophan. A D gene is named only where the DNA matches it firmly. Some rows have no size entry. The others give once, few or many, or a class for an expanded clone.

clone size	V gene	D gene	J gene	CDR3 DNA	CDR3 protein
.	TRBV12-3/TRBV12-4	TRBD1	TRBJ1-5	TGTGCCAGCAGTACAGGGGTTTTGAATCAGCCCCAGCATTTT	CASSTGVLNQPQHF
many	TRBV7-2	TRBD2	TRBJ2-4	TGTGCCAGCAGCTCTAGCGGGACGGTAGCCAAAAACATTCAGTACTTC	CASSSSGTVAKNIQYF
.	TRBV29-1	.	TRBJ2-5	TGCAGCGTTGAAGGGGGGGGCGGGTTGGGATGGCAAGAGACCCAGTACTTC	CSVEGGGGLGWQETQYF
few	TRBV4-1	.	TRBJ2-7	TGCGCCAGCAGCCAAGGTCCAGGAGCTAACGAGCAGTACTTC	CASSQGPGANEQYF
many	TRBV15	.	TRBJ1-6	TGTGCCACCAGCAGAGATTTGGAGGTGTTACTACTTAATTCACCCCTCCACTTT	CATSRDLEVLLLNSPLHF
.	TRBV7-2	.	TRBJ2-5	TGTGCCAGCAGCTTTGGTGGGCCCCAGTACTTC	CASSFGGPQYF
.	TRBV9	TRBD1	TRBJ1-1	TGTGCCAGCAGCTATGCTCTCGACAGGGTGGGCGCTGAAGCTTTCTTT	CASSYALDRVGAEAFF
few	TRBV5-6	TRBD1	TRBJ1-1	TGTGCCAGCATGAGCGACAGGGACAACTGGAACACTGAAGCTTTCTTT	CASMSDRDNWNTEAFF
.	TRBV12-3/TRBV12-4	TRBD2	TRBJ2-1	TGTGCCACCAGTACCGCGGGGGGGAGATCCTACAATGAGCAGTTCTTC	CATSTAGGRSYNEQFF
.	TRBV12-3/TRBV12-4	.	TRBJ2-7	TGTGCCAGCAGTTTGGGGAGCCTTTCCCACGAGCAGTACTTC	CASSLGSLSHEQYF
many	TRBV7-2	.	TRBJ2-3	TGTGCCAGCAGCTTAGTGGACAGACGAAAAACAGATACGCAGTATTTT	CASSLVDRRKTDTQYF
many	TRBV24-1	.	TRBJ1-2	TGTGCCACCAGCGATTTTTACTATGGCTACACCTTC	CATSDFYYGYTF
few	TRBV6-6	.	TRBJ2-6	TGTGCCAGCAGTTACGAGTGGGGGGCCAACGTCCTGACTTTC	CASSYEWGANVLTF
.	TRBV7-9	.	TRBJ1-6	TGTGCCAGCAGCTCCAGGGGAACCACCCTCCACTTT	CASSSRGTTLHF
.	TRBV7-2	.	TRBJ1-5	TGTGCCAGCAGCTCCCCGGACAAGCGGCCCCAGCATTTT	CASSSPDKRPQHF
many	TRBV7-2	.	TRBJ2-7	TGTGCCAGCAGCTTAGGGGGCAGGGCCTACGAGCAGTACTTC	CASSLGGRAYEQYF
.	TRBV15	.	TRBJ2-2	TGTGCCACCAGCAGCGGTCTCGGGGGTTTGGGGGAGCTGTTTTTT	CATSSGLGGLGELFF
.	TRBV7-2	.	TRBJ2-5	TGTGCCAGCAGCCAGCCCCTCGGAGTAACGGAGACCCAGTACTTC	CASSQPLGVTETQYF
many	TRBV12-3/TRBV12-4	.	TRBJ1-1	TGTGCCAGCAGTCCCGCGAGTGGGGGGCGCGGAACTGAAGCTTTCTTT	CASSPASGGRGTEAFF
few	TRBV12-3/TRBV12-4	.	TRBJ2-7	TGTGCCAGCAGTTCGCTTCGCTACGAGCAGTACTTC	CASSSLRYEQYF
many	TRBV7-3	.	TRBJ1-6	TGTGCCAGCAGCTCCGGGGGGGAGAATTCACCCCTCCACTTT	CASSSGGENSPLHF
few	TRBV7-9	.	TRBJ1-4	TGTGCCAGCAGCTTAGGGACAGAGTCGGAGAAACTGTTTTTT	CASSLGTESEKLFF
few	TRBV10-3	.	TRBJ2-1	TGTGCCATCAGGCCGGATGGGGCCGATGAGCAGTTCTTC	CAIRPDGADEQFF
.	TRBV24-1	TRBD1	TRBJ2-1	TGTGCCACCAGTCCTCTAGGGACAGGGCCCAATGAGCAGTTCTTC	CATSPLGTGPNEQFF
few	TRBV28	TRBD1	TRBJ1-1	TGTGCCACCAAGACAGGGGGCGGTACTGAAGCTTTCTTT	CATKTGGGTEAFF
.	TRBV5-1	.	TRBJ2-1	TGCGCCAGCAGCTTAACAGGAGATAACTACAATGAGCAGTTCTTC	CASSLTGDNYNEQFF
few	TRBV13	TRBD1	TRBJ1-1	TGTGCCAGCAGCACCGGGACAGTGTTGCTTGGGAACACTGAAGCTTTCTTT	CASSTGTVLLGNTEAFF
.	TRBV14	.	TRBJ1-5	TGTGCCAGCAGCCAAGATCACAATCAGCCCCAGCATTTT	CASSQDHNQPQHF
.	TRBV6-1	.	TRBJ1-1	TGTGCCAGCAGTGAAGTTCCCGGGGCTGAAGCTTTCTTT	CASSEVPGAEAFF
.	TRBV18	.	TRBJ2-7	TGTGCCAGCTCACACGACATCCCCGAGCAGTACTTC	CASSHDIPEQYF
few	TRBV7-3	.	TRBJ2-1	TGTGCCAGCAGCATGGGGCCCGGAGGGGTCTACAATGAGCAGTTCTTC	CASSMGPGGVYNEQFF
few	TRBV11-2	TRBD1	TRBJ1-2	TGTGCCAGCAGCGCCATGACAGGGTACTATGGCTACACCTTC	CASSAMTGYYGYTF
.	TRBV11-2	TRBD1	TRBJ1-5	TGTGCCAGCAGCGCCGCGGGACAGGGAGGGCAGCCCCAGCATTTT	CASSAAGQGGQPQHF
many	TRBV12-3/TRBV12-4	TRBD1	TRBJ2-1	TGTGCCAGCACCGCGACAGGGGTCTACAATGAGCAGTTCTTC	CASTATGVYNEQFF
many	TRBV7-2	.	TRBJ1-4	TGTGCCAGCAGCTTAGGGGGCAGAGTGGCAACTAATGAAAAACTGTTTTTT	CASSLGGRVATNEKLFF
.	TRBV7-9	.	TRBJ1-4	TGTGCCAGCAGCTTAGGAGGGGCCACAGGGTCCACTAATGAAAAACTGTTTTTT	CASSLGGATGSTNEKLFF